This is a list of T cell receptor beta chains from one sample in a study of CD8 T cells in ankylosing spondylitis. TCRdb re-analysed the 5' RACE reads in MiXCR, keeping a single row per CDR3 protein. The repertoire has hundreds of thousands of distinct CDR3 sequences, roughly 22% of them found once; the top ten carry over 10%. Sequencing used blood, either unsorted or a sorted T cell fraction (not recorded which). The receptors shown here come from a male donor with ankylosing spondylitis or in good health (not recorded which). The CDR3 runs from the conserved cysteine through the conserved F or W. Each record gives: V gene, D gene, clone size, CDR3 length, J gene, CDR3 DNA, CDR3 protein. A D gene is named only where the DNA matches it firmly. Not every row has a clone size; where given, it reads once, few, many or a size class.

V gene: TRBV6-1
D gene: NA
clone size: NA
CDR3 length: 13
J gene: TRBJ2-7
CDR3 DNA: TGTGCCACCCTGGACTCCACCGCTCTCGAGCAGTACTTC
CDR3 protein: CATLDSTALEQYF

V gene: TRBV7-8
D gene: NA
clone size: NA
CDR3 length: 16
J gene: TRBJ1-5
CDR3 DNA: TGTGCCAGCAGCGCCGGGACACCCTCTAGCAATCAGCCCCAGCATTTT
CDR3 protein: CASSAGTPSSNQPQHF

V gene: TRBV29-1
D gene: NA
clone size: many
CDR3 length: 13
J gene: TRBJ1-2
CDR3 DNA: TGCAGCGTTGTTGGGGATAACGAGTATGGCTACACCTTC
CDR3 protein: CSVVGDNEYGYTF

V gene: TRBV11-2
D gene: TRBD1
clone size: few
CDR3 length: 15
J gene: TRBJ2-3
CDR3 DNA: TGTGCCAGCAGCCCTTGGACAGGGCGCACAGATACGCAGTATTTT
CDR3 protein: CASSPWTGRTDTQYF

V gene: TRBV12-3/TRBV12-4
D gene: NA
clone size: NA
CDR3 length: 12
J gene: TRBJ2-3
CDR3 DNA: TGTGCCAGCGCTGGGGGCGCCGATACGCAGTATTTT
CDR3 protein: CASAGGADTQYF

V gene: TRBV11-2
D gene: TRBD2
clone size: NA
CDR3 length: 17
J gene: TRBJ2-7
CDR3 DNA: TGTGCCAGCAGCTTAGAAGCCCCGGGACTAGCGCGATACGAGCAGTACTTC
CDR3 protein: CASSLEAPGLARYEQYF

V gene: TRBV6-5
D gene: TRBD2
clone size: few
CDR3 length: 19
J gene: TRBJ2-2
CDR3 DNA: TGTGCCAGCAGTTACTCCCTAGCGGGGGGGCCAGTGGACACCGGGGAGCTGTTTTTT
CDR3 protein: CASSYSLAGGPVDTGELFF

V gene: TRBV24-1
D gene: NA
clone size: NA
CDR3 length: 17
J gene: TRBJ2-5
CDR3 DNA: TGTGCCACCAGTGATCAAAGGAGGCCACCGGGGGAAGAGACCCAGTACTTC
CDR3 protein: CATSDQRRPPGEETQYF

V gene: TRBV20-1
D gene: NA
clone size: few
CDR3 length: 14
J gene: TRBJ2-5
CDR3 DNA: TGCAGTGCTCCGGGACCAATCGGAGAAGAGACCCAGTACTTC
CDR3 protein: CSAPGPIGEETQYF

V gene: TRBV9
D gene: NA
clone size: few
CDR3 length: 16
J gene: TRBJ2-1
CDR3 DNA: TGTGCCAGCAGCGAGACGGGACGGATAACCTACAATGAGCAGTTCTTC
CDR3 protein: CASSETGRITYNEQFF

V gene: TRBV28
D gene: NA
clone size: NA
CDR3 length: 16
J gene: TRBJ2-1
CDR3 DNA: TGTGCCAGCAGCCCCTTTAGTGGCGGAGCCTACAATGAGCAGTTCTTC
CDR3 protein: CASSPFSGGAYNEQFF

V gene: TRBV7-8
D gene: TRBD1
clone size: NA
CDR3 length: 17
J gene: TRBJ2-5
CDR3 DNA: TGTGCCAGCAGCTTCTCCTACGGGACAGGGGACAAAGAGACCCAGTACTTC
CDR3 protein: CASSFSYGTGDKETQYF

V gene: TRBV29-1
D gene: NA
clone size: NA
CDR3 length: 14
J gene: TRBJ2-7
CDR3 DNA: TGCAGCGTTGAAGAATCTCGCGGGGGCGACGAGCAGTACTTC
CDR3 protein: CSVEESRGGDEQYF

V gene: TRBV20-1
D gene: NA
clone size: NA
CDR3 length: 13
J gene: TRBJ2-2
CDR3 DNA: TGCAGTGCTTGGGACTTGAACACCGGGGAGCTGTTTTTT
CDR3 protein: CSAWDLNTGELFF